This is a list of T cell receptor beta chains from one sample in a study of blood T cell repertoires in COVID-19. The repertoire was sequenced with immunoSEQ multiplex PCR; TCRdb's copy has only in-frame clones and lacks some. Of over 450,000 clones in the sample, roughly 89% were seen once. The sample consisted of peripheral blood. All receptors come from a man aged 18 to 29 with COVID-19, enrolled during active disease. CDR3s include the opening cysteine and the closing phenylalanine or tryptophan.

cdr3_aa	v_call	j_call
CAISNTGGRGAKNIQYF	TRBV10-3	TRBJ2-4
CASTWDSPNTEAFF	TRBV6-5	TRBJ1-1
CASSTRQGRGSWGYTF	TRBV13	TRBJ1-2
CASGSGLTGELFF	TRBV11-1	TRBJ2-2
CASSPERGLSYEQYF	TRBV7-6	TRBJ2-7
CASRQDTEAFF	TRBV7-9	TRBJ1-1
CASSPPGTSFHEQFF	TRBV13	TRBJ2-1
CAWTTGGQRNTEAFF	TRBV30	TRBJ1-1
CASSRLAGVYNEQFF	TRBV5-1	TRBJ2-1
CASSPTFGQSRINTGELFF	TRBV3-1/TRBV3-2	TRBJ2-2
CASSARSSPETQYF	TRBV9	TRBJ2-5
CASSQDLAGGYNEQFF	TRBV14	TRBJ2-1
CASSTGTDTQYF	TRBV7-2	TRBJ2-3
CASSQTWGRTSHTGELFF	TRBV11-2	TRBJ2-2
CASSGDLISYNEQFF	TRBV2	TRBJ2-1
CASSLSRGAEAFF	TRBV28	TRBJ1-1
CASTQRGHTDTQYF	TRBV3-1/TRBV3-2	TRBJ2-3
CATHRDRGAAGELFF	TRBV2	TRBJ2-2
CASSQERGPPYEQYF	TRBV4-1	TRBJ2-7
CASSSDRGNIQYF	TRBV19	TRBJ2-4
CASSFGPQGQETQYF	TRBV5-1	TRBJ2-5
CASSFGSGSISDTQYF	TRBV11-2	TRBJ2-3
CASSLGERRGNEQFF	TRBV7-8	TRBJ2-1
CASSFQGDTGELFF	TRBV7-2	TRBJ2-2
CASSSTSGSFGEQYF	TRBV6-5	TRBJ2-7
CASSLETSGSYEQYF	TRBV5-4	TRBJ2-7
CASSQVADSNQPQHF	TRBV3-1/TRBV3-2	TRBJ1-5
CASGLAIYGDYEQYF	TRBV12-5	TRBJ2-7
CASSYDRVSTDTQYF	TRBV6-2/TRBV6-3	TRBJ2-3
CATSRDRSGGMGTQYF	TRBV15	TRBJ2-5
CASSLRGPNEKLFF	TRBV5-6	TRBJ1-4
CASTFSGMGETQYF	TRBV2	TRBJ2-5
CASSPYRGLNTEAFF	TRBV5-6	TRBJ1-1
CASSERGLAGGPTDTQYF	TRBV2	TRBJ2-3
CASSRDREEPQHF	TRBV18	TRBJ1-5
CASSFRGSTDTQYF	TRBV27	TRBJ2-3
CASSHSDREQYEQYF	TRBV4-1	TRBJ2-7
CASSQTRGANGAQYF	TRBV3-1/TRBV3-2	TRBJ2-5
CASSFVPGLLGTEAFF	TRBV7-9	TRBJ1-1
CSVRTGIADTQYF	TRBV29-1	TRBJ2-3
CASSILPGELFF	TRBV19	TRBJ2-2
CASSEQGDNQPQHF	TRBV2	TRBJ1-5
CASSPWEGRNNEQFF	TRBV3-1/TRBV3-2	TRBJ2-1
CVSSLSYSYEQYF	TRBV18	TRBJ2-7
CATSVRGDTQYF	TRBV12-3/TRBV12-4	TRBJ2-3
CASSLFQGLLDTQYF	TRBV5-5	TRBJ2-3
CASTPISGRSDTQYF	TRBV6-6	TRBJ2-3
CASSFGTQYF	TRBV7-9	TRBJ2-3
CAITNTGTSGEQYF	TRBV10-3	TRBJ2-7
CSAASGDEQFF	TRBV20-1	TRBJ2-1
CASSQEASVIQYF	TRBV4-1	TRBJ2-7
CASSLTVRSSSYNEQFF	TRBV11-2	TRBJ2-1
CASSLSTEAFF	TRBV12-3/TRBV12-4	TRBJ1-1
CASSDLGADNTGELFF	TRBV2	TRBJ2-2
CATSGPREGLNTGELFF	TRBV24-1	TRBJ2-2
CASAKGASADYEQYF	TRBV6-5	TRBJ2-7
CASSRDTNEKLFF	TRBV18	TRBJ1-4
CASSYFGETYEQYF	TRBV6-5	TRBJ2-7
CASNSGGMGTYEQYF	TRBV28	TRBJ2-7